This paragraph covers one T cell receptor (beta chain) sequence. Its target is unknown. This specimen comes from a study of cytomegalovirus exposure and HLA in healthy donors. Study at large: Of the donors genotyped, several hundred in all, 65% to 90% fell in the Caucasian-associated ancestry cluster. Study-wide results and caveats: A few of the chains that were CMV-associated were confirmed in vitro to be specific for CMV antigens.

The V gene lost 2 bases and the J gene lost 0 bases, with 8 bases spanning the gap. The CDR3 extends over 15 amino acids. Germline V lookup: CDR1 MNHNS, CDR2 SASEGT. The primer mix had 60 Vbeta and 13 Jbeta primers. Measured with immunoSEQ multiplex PCR; TCRdb has only the in-frame clones, and not every one. The data hold some 100,000 clones, with about three quarters observed a single time. This chain connects TRBV6-1 to TRBJ2-1; tentative D call: TRBD1 (5 bases). The sample taken for sequencing was PBMCs. This receptor was identified in a female donor in good health and CMV-seronegative. This chain's CDR3 is CASSERTGSYNEQFF. CDR3 DNA: TGTGCCAGCAGTGAAAGAACAGGCTCCTACAATGAGCAGTTCTTC.